The subject of this entry is one T cell receptor (beta chain). Its recognized antigen is unknown. Base qualities are not recorded, but no much larger clone differs from it by a single base. Participants in the prospective study were enrolled through a virtual design, were aged about 18 to 89 years, and lived in under 25 United States geographic areas. In the prospective study, cohorts were assigned on the basis of participant-reported clinical history obtained from a screening survey and a study questionnaire. Recovered participants in ImmuneRACE Cohort 3 were defined by two consecutive negative NP/OP PCR tests, clearance by a healthcare professional, or resolution of symptoms. In the prospective study, mobile phlebotomists collected whole blood, serum and a nasopharyngeal or oropharyngeal swab from each participant. Over a roughly two-month period, participants in the prospective study had the option of providing additional blood draws and questionnaires. Before DNA extraction, prospective study blood samples were shipped either frozen or at room temperature.

This record comes from a study of blood T cell repertoires in COVID-19 (TCRdb year 2020). Some background on the complete study: Samples from collaborators originated in the United States, Italy and Spain and spanned both the acute and convalescent phases of COVID-19. Subjects who had been exposed to COVID-19, were actively infected with it, or had recovered from it provided the deeply sampled blood TCRbeta repertoires that made up the dataset. A freely available public database, intended as a resource for researchers studying the immune response to SARS-CoV-2, is where the repertoires were released. Where HLA class I and class II types were available, the types were taken from metadata supplied by the sample provider, not from assay-based typing. Samples were obtained from the ongoing ImmuneRACE study (first 160 participants) and from over 1,000 subjects provided by 6 global collaborators. Sample metadata almost always included a de-identified subject ID, COVID-19 status, age in years and sex. The material from the prospective study consisted of cDNA or gDNA derived from T cells, B-cell-depleted T cells, or PBMCs. General findings and caveats noted by the study authors: Clinical and demographic metadata were provided uncurated, with the amount varying by source and participant.

TCRbeta CDR3 regions were amplified from genomic DNA using the immunoSEQ Assay, a bias-controlled multiplex PCR. As for the original processing: The number of nucleated cells in each sample was estimated by amplification of reference gene primers within the assay. To quantify the absolute abundance of each unique TCRbeta CDR3 rearrangement, sequence reads were collapsed and filtered. For each sample, productive Simpson clonality was calculated as the square root of Simpson's diversity index over productive rearrangements. This is the immuneACCESS table as TCRdb keeps it, with only in-frame sequences that have V and J called. A part of the clones is gone; compared with another copy, unresolved V genes explain less than half, and the rest is unexplained. Clone size and V and J calls were adopted from that table, with D and trimming inferred from the DNA. This sample is represented by around 180,000 clones; about 80% of them were singletons. Together, the top ten hold 12% of the sample.

The source material was PBMCs or T cells enriched from blood (not recorded which). The receptor comes from a man aged 45-60 years who had recovered from COVID-19.

The CDR3 here reads CASSLPSGGAERETQYF. The DNA sequence is given as TGCGCCAGCAGCCTCCCTAGCGGGGGGGCCGAAAGAGAGACCCAGTACTTC. The sequence is built from TRBV5-1 and TRBJ2-5; the junction holds 12 bases that match TRBD2. CDR1 and CDR2 (SGHRS, YFSETQ) derive from the germline V gene. V lost 4 bases and J lost 4 bases, and the count of bases not matched to a germline gene is 11. The CDR3, from cysteine to phenylalanine, totals 17 residues. Here the CDR3 DNA is all that survives: 51 bases in frame from base 1.